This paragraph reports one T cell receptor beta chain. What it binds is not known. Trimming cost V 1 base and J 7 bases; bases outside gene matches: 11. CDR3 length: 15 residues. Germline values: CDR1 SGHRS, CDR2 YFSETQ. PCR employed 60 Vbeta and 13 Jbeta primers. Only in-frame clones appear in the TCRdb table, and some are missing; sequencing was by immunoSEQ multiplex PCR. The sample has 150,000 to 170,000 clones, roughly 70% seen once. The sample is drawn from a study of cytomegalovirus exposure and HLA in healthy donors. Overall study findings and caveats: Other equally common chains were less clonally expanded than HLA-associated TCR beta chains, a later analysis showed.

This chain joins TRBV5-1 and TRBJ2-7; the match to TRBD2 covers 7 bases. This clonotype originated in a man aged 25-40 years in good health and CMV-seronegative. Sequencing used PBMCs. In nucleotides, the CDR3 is TGCGCCAGCAGCTTGTCCGCGGGAGTTACGGGGGAGCAGTACTTC. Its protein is CASSLSAGVTGEQYF. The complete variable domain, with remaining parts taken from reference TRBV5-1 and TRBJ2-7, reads KAGVTQTPRYLIKTRGQQVTLSCSPISGHRSVSWYQQTPGQGLQFLFEYFSETQRNKGNFPGRFSGRQFSNSRSEMNVSTLELGDSALYLCASSLSAGVTGEQYFGPGTRLTVT.